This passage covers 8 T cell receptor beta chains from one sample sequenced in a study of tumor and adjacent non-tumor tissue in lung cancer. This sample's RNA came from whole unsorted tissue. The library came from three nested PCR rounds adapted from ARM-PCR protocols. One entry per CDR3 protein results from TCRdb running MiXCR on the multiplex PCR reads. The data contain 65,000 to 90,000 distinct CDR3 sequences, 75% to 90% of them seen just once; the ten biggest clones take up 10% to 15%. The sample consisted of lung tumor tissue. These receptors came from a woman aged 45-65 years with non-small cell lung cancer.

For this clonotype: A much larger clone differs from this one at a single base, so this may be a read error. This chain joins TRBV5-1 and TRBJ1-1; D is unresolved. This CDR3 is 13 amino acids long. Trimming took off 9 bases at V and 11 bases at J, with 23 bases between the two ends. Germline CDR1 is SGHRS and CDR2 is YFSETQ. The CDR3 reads CATRRGTDDGAFF. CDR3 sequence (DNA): TGCGCCACCAGAAGAGGAACGGACGATGGGGCTTTCTTT.

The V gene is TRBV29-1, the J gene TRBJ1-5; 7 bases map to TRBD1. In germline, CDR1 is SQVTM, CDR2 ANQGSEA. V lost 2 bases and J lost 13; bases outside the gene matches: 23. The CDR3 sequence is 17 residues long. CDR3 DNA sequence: TGCAGCGTTGAATGGTTCGGGTTCGCGACAGGGAATCAGCATCAGCATTTT. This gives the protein CSVEWFGFATGNQHQHF.

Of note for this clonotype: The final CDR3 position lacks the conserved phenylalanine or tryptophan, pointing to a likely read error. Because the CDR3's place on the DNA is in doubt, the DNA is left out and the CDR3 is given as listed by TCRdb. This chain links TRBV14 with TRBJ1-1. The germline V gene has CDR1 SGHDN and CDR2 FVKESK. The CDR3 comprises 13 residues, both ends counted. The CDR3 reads CASSEELNTEAFY.

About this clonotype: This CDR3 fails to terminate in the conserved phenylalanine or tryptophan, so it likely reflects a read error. DNA for the CDR3: TGCATTGCTAGAGCGCCGGGGGGCAGGGTTTATGAGCAGTACATC. It is translated as CIARAPGGRVYEQYI. The J gene is TRBJ2-7, the V gene TRBV20-1; TRBD2 might be the D (7 bases). Germline V gene data show CDR1 as DFQATT and CDR2 as SNEGSKA (reference sequence). The CDR3 sequence is 15 residues long.

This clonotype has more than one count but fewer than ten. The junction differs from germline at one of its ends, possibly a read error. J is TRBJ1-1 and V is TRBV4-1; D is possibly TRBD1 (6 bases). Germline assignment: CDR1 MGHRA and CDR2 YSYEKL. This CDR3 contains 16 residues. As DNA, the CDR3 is TGCGCCAGCAACCAAGATCTCTACAGGGTCGGCACAGAAGCTTCCTTT. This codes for CASNQDLYRVGTEASF.

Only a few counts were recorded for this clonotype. CDR3 amino acids: CARSLHTRHSDTEAFF. CDR3 DNA sequence: TGTGCCAGAAGCCTACATACTCGACATAGCGACACTGAAGCTTTCTTT. The chain combines TRBV11-2 with TRBJ1-1; no firm D call. Germline CDR1 reads SGHAT; CDR2 reads FQNNGV. This CDR3 comprises 16 residues. V lost 9 bases and J lost 3, with 23 bases in between.

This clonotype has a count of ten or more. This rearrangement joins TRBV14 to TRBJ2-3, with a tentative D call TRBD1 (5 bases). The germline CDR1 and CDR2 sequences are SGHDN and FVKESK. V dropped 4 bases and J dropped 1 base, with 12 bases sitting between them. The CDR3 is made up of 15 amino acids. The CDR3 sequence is CASSLQGSRTDTQYF. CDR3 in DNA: TGTGCCAGCAGCCTCCAGGGATCGCGCACAGATACGCAGTATTTT.

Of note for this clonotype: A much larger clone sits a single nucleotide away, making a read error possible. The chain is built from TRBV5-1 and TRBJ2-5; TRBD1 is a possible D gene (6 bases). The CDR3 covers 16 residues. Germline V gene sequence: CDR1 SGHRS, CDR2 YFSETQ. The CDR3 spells CASSLAFAGEQGTQYF. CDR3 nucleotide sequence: TGCGCCAGCAGCTTGGCGTTCGCAGGGGAGCAAGGGACCCAGTACTTC.